This T cell receptor (beta chain) was recovered during a study of blood T cells in healthy people across ages. General study results and limits: More naive CD4+ cells and higher diversity marked long-lived donors relative to aged donors.

Only a few counts were recorded for this clonotype. As yet, its antigen is unknown. A second PCR of about 6 to 11 cycles used a sample-barcoded 5' primer and a J-beta primer mix. TCRdb ran MiXCR on the 5' RACE reads and lists one entry per CDR3 protein. The sample has over 600,000 distinct CDR3 sequences, roughly 20% seen once. V lost 1 base and J 8 bases, leaving 11 bases between the germline ends. Germline assignment: CDR1 DFQATT and CDR2 SNEGSKA (reference sequence). The CDR3 runs 12 residues. The chain joins TRBV20-1 to TRBJ1-2; D is uncertain. The material sequenced was blood. This TCR derives from an older man in good health. CDR3 region: CSARAIERGYTF. Here the CDR3 DNA reads TGCAGTGCTAGAGCTATCGAAAGGGGCTACACCTTC.